This T cell receptor (beta chain) was observed in a study of prognosis after radiotherapy for stage I lung cancer (TCRdb year 2021). For context, the study as a whole: Around 19 stage I NSCLC patients were enrolled in Nanjing, China, between 2018 and early 2019. Enrolled patients comprised 12 to 15 with newly diagnosed primary stage I lung tumors and about 5 with oligometastatic NSCLC after surgical resection of the primary tumor. All patients were considered medically inoperable, owing to comorbidities in roughly 11 and refusal of surgery in seven or eight. The cohort comprised 10 to 15 men and five or six women with a median age of around 73 years, ranging from about 50 to 85 years. Some 11 patients had adenocarcinoma and seven had squamous cell carcinoma as the tumor histology. Using image-guided IMRT or VMAT, SBRT was delivered in 3 to 5 fractions at a biologically effective dose of at least 100 Gy. In every patient, SBRT was given without any concurrent therapy. Four of the 19 patients developed distant metastases after SBRT, at a median of around seven months; the other 15 showed no significant progression. Peripheral blood TCR beta repertoires were profiled in stage I NSCLC patients before and after stereotactic body radiotherapy, and the repertoires were related to distant failure. The study sequenced 38 blood samples from 19 patients, one before and one after SBRT per patient.

All patients had node-negative disease on CT and PET/CT, and none had a history of other malignancies or had previously received chemotherapy or radiotherapy. At each of two time points, about 6 milliliters of peripheral venous blood were collected into EDTA tubes. PBMCs were isolated by Ficoll-Paque Plus density-gradient centrifugation. Immediately after collection, samples were stored at -80 degrees C until analysis. Results the study describes overall, beyond this receptor: No adjustment for multiple comparisons was applied to any of the reported P values. The study was limited by its small cohort and short follow-up, and the findings require independent validation. A decrease in unique TCR clone counts was observed after SBRT (median 10,088 before versus approximately 6,900 after; Wilcoxon paired P=0.011). Differences by metastasis status were reportedly seen in TRBV and TRBJ usage frequencies, involving two V genes at baseline and, after SBRT, nine or ten V genes and two J genes. No determination of tumor specificity was made for expanded TCR clones. Post-SBRT Shannon entropy and its change from baseline were lower in patients who developed distant metastases; baseline Shannon entropy was not associated with metastases.

V is trimmed back by 1 base and J by 6 bases, and the junction contains 6 bases that no gene match accounts for. The CDR3 runs 15 amino acids, cysteine and phenylalanine included. Solely the CDR3 DNA is kept, with 45 bases framed from the first base. From a lookup of the germline V gene (reference sequence), CDR1 and CDR2 are SEHNR and FQNEAQ. There are many counts of this clonotype. Its antigen is not yet known. Base qualities are not at hand, and no much larger clone is one base apart. Two rounds of multiplex PCR on genomic DNA were used to amplify the TCR beta CDR3 region. In the first PCR round, primers specific to each TRBV and TRBJ gene were used, and the primer sequences were filed in Chinese patent CN105087789A. The second PCR round used universal primers. The Roche High Pure PCR Template Preparation Kit was used to extract genomic DNA from frozen PBMCs. The libraries underwent paired-end sequencing with 151 bp reads on an Illumina HiSeq 3000. In the paper's pipeline: Raw reads lacking the multiplex PCR primer sequences were removed with CutAdapt. High-quality paired reads were merged into contigs with PEAR. By aligning each contig to reference sequences, MiXCR assigned the TRB V, D and J gene segments to that contig. CDR3 sequences were clustered by base quality and sequence similarity to remove sequencing errors. Diversity was calculated as Shannon entropy divided by the natural log of the number of productive TCR sequences. Clonality was computed as one minus the ratio of Shannon entropy to the natural log of the number of unique clonotypes. The Youden index of ROC curves was used to select progression-free survival cut-offs for repertoire metrics, and analyses were performed in R 3.5.3. In-frame beta chains were kept once TCRdb had trimmed the public reads at Q25 with fastp and called clones with MiXCR. Records with the same CDR3 protein are collapsed into one entry carrying the most frequent genes and DNA. The authors' filters were not applied to this entry. Counted in this sample were 30,000 to 40,000 distinct CDR3 sequences; approximately 29% of them appeared once. Of the sample, roughly 26% is held by the ten largest clones.

The TCR originated in a donor aged 50 or older with non-small cell lung cancer. Rearrangement joined TRBV7-9 to TRBJ2-5; 9 bases in between match TRBD2. The material sequenced was PBMCs, taken before or after stereotactic body radiation therapy (not recorded which). The base sequence is TGTGCCAGCAGCTTAGGGTCGGCGGGGGGGAAGACCCAGTACTTC. Its translation reads: CASSLGSAGGKTQYF.